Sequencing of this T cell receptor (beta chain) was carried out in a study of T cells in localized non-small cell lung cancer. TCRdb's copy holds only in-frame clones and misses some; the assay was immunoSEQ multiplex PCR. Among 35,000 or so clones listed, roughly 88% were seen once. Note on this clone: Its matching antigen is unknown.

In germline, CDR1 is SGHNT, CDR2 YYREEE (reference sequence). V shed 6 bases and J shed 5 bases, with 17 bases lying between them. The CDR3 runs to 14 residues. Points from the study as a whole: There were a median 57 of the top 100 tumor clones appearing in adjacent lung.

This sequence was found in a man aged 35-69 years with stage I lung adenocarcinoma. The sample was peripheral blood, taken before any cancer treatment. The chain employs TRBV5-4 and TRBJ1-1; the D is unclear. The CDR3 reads CASMPLALETEAFF. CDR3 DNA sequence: TGTGCCAGCATGCCCCTCGCCCTAGAAACTGAAGCTTTCTTT.